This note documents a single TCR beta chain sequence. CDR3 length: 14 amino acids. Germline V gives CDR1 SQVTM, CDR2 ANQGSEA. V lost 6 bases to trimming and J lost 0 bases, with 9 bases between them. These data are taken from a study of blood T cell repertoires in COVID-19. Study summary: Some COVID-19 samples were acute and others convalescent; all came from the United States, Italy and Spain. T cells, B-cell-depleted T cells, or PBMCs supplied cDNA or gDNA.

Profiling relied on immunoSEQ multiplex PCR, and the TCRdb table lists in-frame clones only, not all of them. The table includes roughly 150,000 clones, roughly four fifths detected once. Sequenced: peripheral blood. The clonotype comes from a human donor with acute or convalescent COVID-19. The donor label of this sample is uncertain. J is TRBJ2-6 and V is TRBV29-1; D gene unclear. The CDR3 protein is CSVDSPSGANVLTF. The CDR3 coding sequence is TGCAGCGTCGACTCCCCCTCTGGGGCCAACGTCCTGACTTTC.